A single sample is the source of the 19 T cell receptor beta chains below, sequenced in a study of OX40 agonist ivuxolimab in advanced cancers. Here immunoSEQ multiplex PCR was the method, and the copy in TCRdb shows in-frame clones only, minus some. The sample has tens of thousands of clones, around 93% seen once. The sample consisted of CD4+ or CD8+ T cells sorted from blood, taken in a trial of the OX40 agonist ivuxolimab. These receptors were obtained from an adult with an advanced solid tumor such as melanoma, head and neck, liver or kidney cancer.

This rearrangement joins TRBV12-5 to TRBJ1-2; D perhaps matches TRBD1 (6 bases). V shed 5 bases and J shed 4 bases, with 17 bases lying between them. Germline values: CDR1 LGHNT, CDR2 FRNRAP. CDR3 length equals 15 residues. The CDR3 loop reads CASGGDKPWGYGYTF. In nucleotides, the CDR3 is TGTGCTAGTGGTGGGGACAAACCATGGGGCTATGGCTACACCTTC.

The chain links TRBV5-5 to TRBJ1-5, with 9 bases lining up with TRBD1. The CDR3 is 14 amino acids. The germline V gene has CDR1 SGHKS and CDR2 YYEKEE (reference sequence). J lost 5 bases, V lost 0 bases, and 0 bases had no gene match. The CDR3 is CASSLGQGDQPQHF. The CDR3 DNA reads TGTGCCAGCAGCTTGGGACAGGGGGATCAGCCCCAGCATTTT.

The J gene is TRBJ2-7, the V gene TRBV27, with D uncertain. Germline V lookup: CDR1 MNHEY, CDR2 SMNVEV (reference sequence). V gave up 3 bases and J gave up 4 bases, with 10 bases separating them. This CDR3 region has 13 residues. In nucleotides, the CDR3 is TGTGCCAGCAGTTTCACCCTAGGGTACGAGCAGTACTTC. Translated, it gives CASSFTLGYEQYF.

The chain has TRBV27 and TRBJ2-7; 8 nucleotides match TRBD2. Germline assignment: CDR1 MNHEY and CDR2 SMNVEV (reference sequence). Trimming at V came to 2 bases and at J to 2 bases, leaving 11 bases not matched to a gene. The CDR3 runs 17 residues. The DNA for the CDR3 is TGTGCCAGCAGTTTAAGCTCCCTAGCGGGCCCACCCTACGAGCAGTACTTC. Protein product: CASSLSSLAGPPYEQYF.

The V call is TRBV29-1, the J call TRBJ2-1; D might be TRBD2 (6 bases). Germline CDR1 SQVTM, CDR2 ANQGSEA. The CDR3 runs 12 residues. V dropped 4 bases and J dropped 10 bases, with 14 bases sitting between them. The CDR3 sequence: CSVAVLGGEQFF. CDR3 in DNA: TGCAGCGTTGCCGTCCTCGGAGGGGAGCAGTTCTTC.

The chain has TRBV14 and TRBJ1-2; TRBD1 matches 8 bases. V shed 4 bases, J shed 4 bases, and the junction held 14 bases outside the gene matches. The CDR3 extends over 17 amino acids. The germline CDR1 and CDR2 sequences are SGHDN and FVKESK. The chain's CDR3 is CASSLGQGPEKPYGYTF. The CDR3 nucleotides read TGTGCCAGCAGCCTAGGACAGGGACCTGAAAAGCCCTATGGCTACACCTTC.

In this sample, this clone turned up once. CDR3 sequence: CASRPGQGLYEQYF. The CDR3 DNA reads as TGTGCCAGCAGGCCGGGACAGGGCCTCTACGAGCAGTACTTC. V usage is TRBV27 and J usage is TRBJ2-7; 9 bases map to TRBD1. J lost 3 bases, V lost 6 bases, and 6 bases had no gene match. The CDR3 sequence is 14 residues long. The germline CDR1 and CDR2 sequences are MNHEY and SMNVEV (reference sequence).

The genes are TRBV13 and TRBJ2-7, with 10 bases lining up with TRBD1. This CDR3 has 15 residues. Germline CDR1 and CDR2: PRHDT and FYEKMQ (reference sequence). J gave up 2 bases and V 5 bases, and 6 bases lay outside the gene matches. The CDR3 reads CASSLRDRGTYEQYF. The CDR3 DNA sequence: TGTGCCAGCAGCCTCCGGGACAGGGGCACCTACGAGCAGTACTTC.

The V call is TRBV6-5, the J call TRBJ1-1, with D perhaps matching TRBD1 (5 bases). This CDR3 comprises 14 residues. The germline gives CDR1 MNHEY, CDR2 SVGAGI. Deletions cut 4 bases from V and 2 bases from J, with 11 bases between. CDR3 sequence: CASSWSGTNTEAFF. The CDR3 DNA follows: TGTGCCAGCAGTTGGAGTGGGACTAACACTGAAGCTTTCTTT.

The genes are TRBV7-9 and TRBJ2-5; weak D call: TRBD1 (5 bases). Trimming took 8 bases from V and 1 from J, leaving 17 bases between them. Germline CDR1 and CDR2: SEHNR and FQNEAQ (reference sequence). The CDR3 runs 15 residues. The CDR3 loop is CASGDSTELQETQYF. The CDR3 DNA reads TGTGCCAGCGGTGATTCGACAGAACTCCAAGAGACCCAGTACTTC.

The chain joins TRBV2 to TRBJ2-3; maybe TRBD1 (6 bases). Germline V gene data show CDR1 as SNHLY and CDR2 as FYNNEI. V was trimmed by 4 bases and J by 3 bases, leaving 14 bases between them. The CDR3 is 15 amino acids. This CDR3 is CASSGTGPYTDTQYF. CDR3 DNA: TGTGCCAGCAGTGGAACAGGGCCGTATACAGATACGCAGTATTTT. The complete variable domain, with remaining parts taken from reference TRBV2 and TRBJ2-3, reads EPEVTQTPSHQVTQMGQEVILRCVPISNHLYFYWYRQILGQKVEFLVSFYNNEISEKSEIFDDQFSVERPDGSNFTLKIRSTKLEDSAMYFCASSGTGPYTDTQYFGPGTRLTVL.

The chain couples TRBV4-3 to TRBJ2-7; perhaps TRBD1 as D (5 bases). This CDR3 spans 14 amino acids. Germline V gene data show CDR1 as LGHNA and CDR2 as YSLEER. The ends were cut back, 0 bases at V and 2 bases at J, with 8 bases in the middle. CDR3 region: CASSQDWGPYEQYF. CDR3 nucleotides: TGCGCCAGCAGCCAAGATTGGGGCCCCTACGAGCAGTACTTC.

This clone was recorded once. The rearrangement links TRBV5-8 to TRBJ2-1, with 12 bases aligning to TRBD2. The germline CDR1 and CDR2 sequences are SGHTS and YDEGEE. J lost 10 bases, V lost 2 bases, and 4 bases had no gene match. This CDR3 is 14 amino acids long. In nucleotides, the CDR3 is TGTGCCAGCAGCTTACTAGCGGGGGGCCCAGAGCAGTTCTTC. This encodes CASSLLAGGPEQFF.

The chain has TRBV5-1 and TRBJ2-2; D is unresolved. CDR1 and CDR2 from the germline V gene are SGHRS and YFSETQ. This CDR3 spans 16 amino acids. The V end was cut by 1 base, the J end by 0 bases, with 10 bases between. This chain's CDR3 is CASSLKYASNTGELFF. The CDR3 DNA is TGCGCCAGCAGCTTGAAGTACGCGTCGAACACCGGGGAGCTGTTTTTT.

This clone turned up a few times. The V call is TRBV6-4, the J call TRBJ2-1; TRBD1 agrees at 10 bases. CDR3 length equals 16 residues. CDR1 is MRHNA, CDR2 SNTAGT, per germline. Germline trimming cut 4 bases from V and 3 bases from J; bases unmatched to any gene: 6. The CDR3 DNA sequence: TGTGCCAGCAGTGTAACCGGGACAGGGGACTACAATGAGCAGTTCTTC. Residues: CASSVTGTGDYNEQFF.

The J gene is TRBJ1-1, the V gene TRBV27; D is uncertain. The CDR3 is 12 amino acids. Between the trimmed V and J ends, which lost 10 bases and 4 bases, there was a span of 13 bases. Germline V gene lookup returns CDR1 MNHEY and CDR2 SMNVEV (reference sequence). The CDR3 DNA follows: TGTGCCACCCAATCGGGAGCCACTGAAGCTTTCTTT. Protein sequence: CATQSGATEAFF.

This chain joins TRBV4-3 and TRBJ2-7; D unresolved. In germline, CDR1 is LGHNA, CDR2 YSLEER. The CDR3 is 13 residues long. Trimming removed 0 bases from V and 12 bases from J, with 15 bases in between. The CDR3 loop is CASSQELADHPYF. In DNA form, the CDR3 reads TGCGCCAGCAGCCAAGAATTAGCAGATCACCCGTACTTC.

The rearrangement links TRBV5-6 to TRBJ1-2, with no clear D. The germline V gene has CDR1 SGHDT and CDR2 YYEEEE. The CDR3 consists of 16 residues. V lost 2 bases to trimming and J lost 3 bases, with 17 bases between them. The CDR3 sequence: CASSFLGNSIDYGYTF. The CDR3 DNA sequence: TGTGCCAGCAGCTTCCTCGGCAATTCTATCGACTATGGCTACACCTTC. Using reference TRBV5-6 and TRBJ1-2 for the parts outside the CDR3, the full variable domain is DAGVTQSPTHLIKTRGQQVTLRCSPKSGHDTVSWYQQALGQGPQFIFQYYEEEERQRGNFPDRFSGHQFPNYSSELNVNALLLGDSALYLCASSFLGNSIDYGYTFGSGTRLTVV.

The chain joins TRBV6-6 to TRBJ2-7, with D perhaps TRBD1 (6 bases). The CDR3 has 13 residues. V dropped 4 bases and J dropped 4 bases, with 11 bases sitting between them. Per the germline V gene, CDR1 is MNHNY and CDR2 is SVGAGI (reference sequence). CDR3 residues: CASSSGTTYEQYF. CDR3 DNA: TGTGCCAGCAGTTCCGGGACAACGTACGAGCAGTACTTC.